This entry concerns a single T cell receptor beta chain. This record belongs to a study of blood T cell repertoires in COVID-19. About the study: Donors in the United States, Italy and Spain gave samples during acute or convalescent COVID-19. T cells, B-cell-depleted T cells, or PBMCs supplied cDNA or gDNA.

The V gene end was trimmed by 7 bases and the J gene end by 3 bases; junction bases not matched to a gene: 15. CDR1 and CDR2 from the germline V gene are SGDLS and YYNGEE. This CDR3 region has 17 residues. Methods used by the authors: Estimated nucleated cell counts came from reference gene primer amplification. Repertoires were generated with immunoSEQ multiplex PCR, while TCRdb's copy carries only in-frame clones and drops some. That table gives V, J and clone size, and the DNA gave D and trimming. There are under 150,000 clones in the sample; about 85% occur only once, and 38% lies in the top ten.

The clonotype comes from a human donor in a cohort sampled during active COVID-19. The chain links TRBV9 to TRBJ2-2; 7 nucleotides line up with TRBD2. Sequencing input: peripheral blood. The CDR3 bases are TGTGCCAGCGCTGGGGGGGGACCTGGCGTGGACACCGGGGAGCTGTTTTTT. Translating it yields CASAGGGPGVDTGELFF.